This T cell receptor beta chain appears in the sequencing data of a study of CD8+CD57+ T cells in acquired aplastic anemia. Study findings and constraints: In CD8+ cells, Simpson's diversity showed no significant difference between patients and controls. Sharing between patients and controls was observed for twenty-nine CD8+ CDR3 sequences.

Comment on this clonotype: The antigen remains unidentified.

Patients chosen for sequencing had CD8+CD57+ cells that had expanded, as shown by flow cytometry. Researchers used genomic DNA as the template to profile TCR beta VDJ and CDR3. TCRdb itself ran the reads through MiXCR, one entry per CDR3 protein. Altogether 220,000 or so distinct CDR3 sequences are present, roughly two thirds being singletons, with the ten largest covering roughly 53%. The clonotype originates from a human donor with aplastic anemia. The sequenced sample consisted of sorted CD4+, CD8+, or CD8+CD57+ T cells (not recorded which) from PBMCs.

The CDR3 sequence is CATSREGIANYGYTF. The DNA of the CDR3 is TGTGCCACCAGCAGAGAAGGAATTGCTAACTATGGCTACACCTTC. The gene calls are TRBV15 and TRBJ1-2; unclear D gene. V lost 0 bases and J 0 bases, leaving 8 bases between the germline ends. Germline CDR1 reads LNHNV; CDR2 reads YYDKDF (reference sequence). The CDR3 has 15 amino acids.